The rows below give T cell receptor beta chains drawn from one sample of a study of Ad26.COV2.S vaccination and SARS-CoV-2 variants. The assay was immunoSEQ multiplex PCR, and TCRdb's table has in-frame clones only and misses some. The data hold around 450,000 clones, with approximately 92% observed a single time. This specimen was peripheral blood, taken in a trial of Ad26.COV2.S vaccine versus placebo. The receptors were sampled from a person between 18 and 60 years old who received the Ad26.COV2.S COVID-19 vaccine or a placebo. Each CDR3 is given without its conserved first and last residue. D genes are given only for firm matches.

TRBV18	NA	TRBJ2-5	ASSTKEQETQY
TRBV11-2	NA	TRBJ1-5	ASSPGLSNQPQH
TRBV30	TRBD2	TRBJ2-1	AWSGTSGAYYNEQF
TRBV3-1/TRBV3-2	NA	TRBJ2-7	ASGSGTLYEQY
TRBV19	NA	TRBJ1-3	ASREGAGNTIY
TRBV7-6	TRBD2	TRBJ2-7	ASSLSLGTSGRSHEQY
TRBV19	NA	TRBJ1-5	ASSINPNQPQH
TRBV28	TRBD1	TRBJ1-2	ASSPPGTGGGYT
TRBV7-2	NA	TRBJ1-5	ASSRDGQPQH
TRBV7-2	NA	TRBJ1-1	ASSSHPNTEAF
TRBV12-3/TRBV12-4	NA	TRBJ2-3	ASSFVTDTQY
TRBV5-4	NA	TRBJ2-3	ASSPWERSTDTQY
TRBV5-1	NA	TRBJ2-1	ASSWRVNNEQF
TRBV11-2	TRBD2	TRBJ2-3	ASSSGTSGGTDTQY
TRBV9	NA	TRBJ1-3	ASSVGGLGGNTIY
TRBV7-9	NA	TRBJ2-7	ASGGGSIYEQY
TRBV27	NA	TRBJ2-7	ASSNLGESSYEQY
TRBV19	TRBD2	TRBJ2-1	ASSGSLAGNEQF
TRBV6-5	NA	TRBJ1-1	ASRVDLNTEAF